The entry below describes one T cell receptor (beta chain). Its antigen is not identified. Genomic DNA acted as the template from which TCR beta VDJ combination and CDR3 sequence profiling were carried out. TCRdb reanalysed the reads using MiXCR and keeps one entry per CDR3 protein. Of 150,000 to 200,000 distinct CDR3 sequences listed, roughly 65% are singletons. The CDR3 is 15 residues long. Losses at the gene ends were 4 bases for V and 3 bases for J; bases not matched to a gene: 7. Per germline, CDR1 SEHNR and CDR2 FQNEAQ (reference sequence). By flow cytometry, patients selected for sequencing had shown an expansion of CD8+CD57+ cells. This sample was included in a study of CD8+CD57+ T cells in acquired aplastic anemia. General study points: Controls did not differ significantly from patients in CD8+ Simpson's diversity.

V gene TRBV7-9 combines with J gene TRBJ1-1, with TRBD1 identical over 8 bases. Sequencing was performed on sorted CD4+, CD8+, or CD8+CD57+ T cells (not recorded which) from PBMCs. The sequence was collected from a human donor with aplastic anemia. The CDR3 spells CASSSRTGFDTEAFF. The DNA for the CDR3 is TGTGCCAGCAGCTCCCGGACAGGGTTTGACACTGAAGCTTTCTTT.